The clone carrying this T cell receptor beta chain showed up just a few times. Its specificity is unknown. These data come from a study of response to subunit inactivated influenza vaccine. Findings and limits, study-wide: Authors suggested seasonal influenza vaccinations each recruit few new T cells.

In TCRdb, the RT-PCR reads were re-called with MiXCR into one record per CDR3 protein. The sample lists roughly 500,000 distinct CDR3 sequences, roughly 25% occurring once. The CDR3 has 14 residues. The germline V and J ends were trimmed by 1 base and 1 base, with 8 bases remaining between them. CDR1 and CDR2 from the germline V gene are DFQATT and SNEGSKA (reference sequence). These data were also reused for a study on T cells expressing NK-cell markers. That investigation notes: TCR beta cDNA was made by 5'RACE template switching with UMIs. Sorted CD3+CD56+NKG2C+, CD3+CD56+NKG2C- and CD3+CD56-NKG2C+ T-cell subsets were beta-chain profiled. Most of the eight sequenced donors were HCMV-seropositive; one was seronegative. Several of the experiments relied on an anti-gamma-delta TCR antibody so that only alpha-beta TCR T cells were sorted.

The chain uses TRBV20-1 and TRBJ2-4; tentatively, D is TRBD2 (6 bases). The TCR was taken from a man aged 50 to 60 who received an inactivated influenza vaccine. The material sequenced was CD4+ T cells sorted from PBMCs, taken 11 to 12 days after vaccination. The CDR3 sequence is CSARVADAKNIQYF. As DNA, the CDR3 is TGCAGTGCTAGAGTAGCGGATGCCAAAAACATTCAGTACTTC.